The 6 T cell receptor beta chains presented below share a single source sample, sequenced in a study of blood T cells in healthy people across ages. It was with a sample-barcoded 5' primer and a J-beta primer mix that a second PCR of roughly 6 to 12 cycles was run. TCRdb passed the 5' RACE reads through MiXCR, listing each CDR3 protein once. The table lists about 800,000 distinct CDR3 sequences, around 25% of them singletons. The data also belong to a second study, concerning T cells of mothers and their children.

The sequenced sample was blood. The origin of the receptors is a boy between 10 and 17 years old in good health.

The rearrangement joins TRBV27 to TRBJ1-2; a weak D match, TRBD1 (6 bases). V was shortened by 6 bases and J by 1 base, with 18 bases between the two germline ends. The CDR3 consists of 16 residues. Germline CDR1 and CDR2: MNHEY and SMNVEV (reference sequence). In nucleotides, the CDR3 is TGTGCCAGCAGAATAACCACAGGGTCTTTTAACTATGGCTACACCTTC. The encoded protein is CASRITTGSFNYGYTF.

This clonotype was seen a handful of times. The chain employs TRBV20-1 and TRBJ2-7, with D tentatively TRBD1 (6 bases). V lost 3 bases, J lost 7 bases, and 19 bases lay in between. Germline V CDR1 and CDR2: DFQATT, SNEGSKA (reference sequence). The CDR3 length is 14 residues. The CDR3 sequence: CSASHGTQLGEQYF. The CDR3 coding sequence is TGCAGTGCTAGTCACGGGACACAATTGGGGGAGCAGTACTTC.

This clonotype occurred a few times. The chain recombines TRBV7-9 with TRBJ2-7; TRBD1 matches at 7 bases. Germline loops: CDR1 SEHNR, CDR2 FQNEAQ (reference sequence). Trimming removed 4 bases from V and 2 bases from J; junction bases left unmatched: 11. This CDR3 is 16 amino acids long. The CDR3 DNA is TGTGCCAGCAGCTCGAACCGGGACAGAGTCACCTACGAGCAGTACTTC. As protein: CASSSNRDRVTYEQYF.

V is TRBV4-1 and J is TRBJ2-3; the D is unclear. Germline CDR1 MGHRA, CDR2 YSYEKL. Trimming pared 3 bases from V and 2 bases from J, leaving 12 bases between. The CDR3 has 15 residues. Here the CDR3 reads CASSQSNPLTDTQYF. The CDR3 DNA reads TGCGCCAGCAGCCAGTCAAATCCACTCACAGATACGCAGTATTTT.

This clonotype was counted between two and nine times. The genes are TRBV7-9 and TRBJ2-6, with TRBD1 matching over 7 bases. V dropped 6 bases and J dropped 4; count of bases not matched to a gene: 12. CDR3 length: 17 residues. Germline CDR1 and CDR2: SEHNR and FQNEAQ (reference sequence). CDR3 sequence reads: CASRSVDRVDGANVLTF. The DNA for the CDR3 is TGTGCCAGCAGAAGTGTTGACAGGGTAGACGGGGCCAACGTCCTGACTTTC.

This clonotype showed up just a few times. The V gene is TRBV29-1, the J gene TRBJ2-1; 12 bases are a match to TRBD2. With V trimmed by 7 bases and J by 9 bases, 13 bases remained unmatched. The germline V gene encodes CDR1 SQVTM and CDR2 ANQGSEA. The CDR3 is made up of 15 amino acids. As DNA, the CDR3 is TGCAGCGCCGAGGGCCTAGCGGGGGGGCAGGGTGAGCAGTTCTTC. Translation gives CSAEGLAGGQGEQFF.